The present T cell receptor (beta chain) was sequenced within a study of vaccination effects on CD4 cells after COVID-19. Across the study: Samples gathered post-vaccine arrived a median of 72 days past the second dose. For each well, over 1.5 million PBMC were cultured with about 9.4 IU/ml IL-2 and about 9.1 ug/ml peptides.

The authors isolated CD4+ T cells after ten to eleven days of culture. Either the BNT162b2 or mRNA-1273 vaccine was given to participants in two doses. Among the vaccine recipients, none had a prior SARS-CoV-2 infection, and nucleocapsid antibodies were negative. Assay used: immunoSEQ multiplex PCR; TCRdb lists only in-frame clones, some missing. The table records about 73,000 clones, around 73% of them present only once. CDR3 size: 14 residues. Germline CDR1 reads SGHRS; CDR2 reads YFSETQ. The V end lost 0 bases, the J end lost 1 base, and 7 bases lay between the germline ends. On this clone: No antigen is known for it.

Specimen: CD4+ T cells from PBMCs cultured without peptide, collected after COVID-19 vaccination. This rearrangement joins TRBV5-1 to TRBJ1-2, with D hard to call. This clonotype originated in a human donor who received a COVID-19 vaccine. The CDR3 region is CASSLVPDNYGYTF. CDR3 bases: TGCGCCAGCAGCTTGGTTCCCGATAACTATGGCTACACCTTC.